These T cell receptor beta chains were read from a single sample in a study of STAT5B mutations in CD4+ large granular lymphocyte leukemia. Profiled with immunoSEQ multiplex PCR; TCRdb holds only in-frame clones, not every one. The profile shows about 33,000 clones, around four fifths of them singletons. Sequenced material: CD4+ T cells from blood buffy coats. Every receptor here comes from a human donor in good health. CDR3s include the opening cysteine and the closing phenylalanine or tryptophan. The D gene is left open where the match is weak. Clone size is given for some rows only: seen once, a few or many times, or a class if the clone is expanded.

V	J	D	size	DNA	CDR3
TRBV19	TRBJ1-5	-	few	TGTGCCAGTAGTAACAGGGTTAGCAATCAGCCCCAGCATTTT	CASSNRVSNQPQHF
TRBV11-2	TRBJ2-2	TRBD1	-	TGTGCCAGCAGCTTAGATCTGGGACAGGGGGCAACCGGGGAGCTGTTTTTT	CASSLDLGQGATGELFF
TRBV6-6	TRBJ2-4	-	-	TGTGCCAGCAGCTCCGGGCCCCTTCTGGACTTC	CASSSGPLLDF
TRBV5-1	TRBJ1-1	TRBD1	-	TGCGCCAGCAGCTGGGGGACAGGGAACACTGAAGCTTTCTTT	CASSWGTGNTEAFF
TRBV30	TRBJ1-5	-	-	TGTGCCTGGAGTGGGCAGCGGCAGCCCCAGCATTTT	CAWSGQRQPQHF
TRBV2	TRBJ2-2	TRBD1	-	TGTGCCAGCAGTGACGACAGGGGGCAATTTGGCGGGGAGCTGTTTTTT	CASSDDRGQFGGELFF
TRBV7-8	TRBJ2-5	-	-	TGTGCCAGCAGCTTAATGGTAGGATTGAATCCGAGGACCCAGTACTTC	CASSLMVGLNPRTQYF
TRBV5-1	TRBJ2-7	TRBD1	few	TGCGCCAGCAGCCCCACGGACAGGCCCTACGAGCAGTACTTC	CASSPTDRPYEQYF
TRBV20-1	TRBJ2-7	-	once	TGCAGTGCGGGCCGCTCCTACGAGCAGTACTTC	CSAGRSYEQYF
TRBV30	TRBJ2-2	TRBD2	once	TGTGCCTGGGCACTTTTAGCGGGAGCCGACACCGGGGAGCTGTTTTTT	CAWALLAGADTGELFF
TRBV19	TRBJ2-3	TRBD2	-	TGTGCCAGTAAGGCTAGCGGGAGTTTAAATACGCAGTATTTT	CASKASGSLNTQYF
TRBV7-2	TRBJ1-1	-	-	TGTGCCAGCAGCCCCTCTGGCTGGGGAGGTACTGAAGCTTTCTTT	CASSPSGWGGTEAFF
TRBV29-1	TRBJ2-5	TRBD2	-	TGCAGCGTTGATGGCCTAGCGGGAGGCCAAGAGACCCAGTACTTC	CSVDGLAGGQETQYF
TRBV5-1	TRBJ1-2	TRBD1	-	TGCGCCAGCAGCTTGGCGGGACAGGAAAACTATGGCTACACCTTC	CASSLAGQENYGYTF
TRBV29-1	TRBJ1-2	-	few	TGCAGCGTTGGGGCACGAGGTCAAGGGGGCTACACCTTC	CSVGARGQGGYTF